This T cell receptor (beta chain) was found in a study of blood T cell repertoires in COVID-19. Study background: Donors in the United States, Italy and Spain gave samples during acute or convalescent COVID-19.

Original methodology: The assay estimated nucleated cells by amplifying reference gene primers. Clones were read by immunoSEQ multiplex PCR, and TCRdb kept only the in-frame ones, dropping some. The D gene and trimming were derived from the DNA, and the V and J assignments and clone size from that table. The sample lists some 180,000 clones, about 90% occurring once. Germline CDR1 is LGHNA and CDR2 is YSLEER. The CDR3 covers 15 residues. The germline V and J ends were trimmed by 0 bases and 1 base, with 9 bases remaining between them. The rearrangement uses TRBV4-3 and TRBJ1-1; D gene uncertain. The sequence derives from a man aged 45 to 65 with acute or convalescent COVID-19. Sample: peripheral blood. The CDR3 region has the DNA TGCGCCAGCAGCCAAGATTTTCAGGAGAACACTGAAGCTTTCTTT. Protein product: CASSQDFQENTEAFF.